The 27 T cell receptor beta chains below come from one sample, sequenced in a study of cytomegalovirus exposure and HLA in healthy donors. The PCR made use of 60 Vbeta and 13 Jbeta primers. This table comes from immunoSEQ multiplex PCR, and its TCRdb copy is limited to in-frame clones, with some not included. The table has 75,000 to 100,000 clones, around 81% seen once. The sample was PBMCs. These receptors all come from a man aged 25 to 40 in good health and CMV-seronegative.

The chain is built from TRBV7-9 and TRBJ1-5; D not certain. Germline V gives CDR1 SEHNR, CDR2 FQNEAQ (reference sequence). This CDR3 comprises 13 residues. V dropped 2 bases and J dropped 7 bases, with 9 bases sitting between them. The CDR3 sequence is CASSLNSPQPQHF. The CDR3 region has the DNA TGTGCCAGCAGCTTAAACAGCCCCCAGCCCCAGCATTTT.

The V call is TRBV4-2, the J call TRBJ1-2, with TRBD1 matching over 9 bases. After removal of 0 bases from V and 7 bases from J, the junction contained 6 bases not matched to a gene. Germline CDR1 LGHNA, CDR2 YNFKEQ. CDR3 length equals 15 residues. CDR3 in amino acids: CASSQELGQGSGYTF. In nucleotides, the CDR3 is TGTGCCAGCAGCCAAGAGTTGGGACAGGGTTCTGGCTACACCTTC.

This clone was seen only once. The CDR3 spells CATSKQQGQGEQFF. The CDR3 nucleotides are TGTGCCACCAGCAAACAGCAGGGGCAGGGTGAGCAGTTCTTC. The J gene is TRBJ2-1, the V gene TRBV15; D might be TRBD1 (6 bases). The CDR3 totals 14 residues. Germline V gives CDR1 LNHNV, CDR2 YYDKDF (reference sequence). V lost 4 bases to trimming and J lost 9 bases, with 16 bases between them. Full variable domain (missing parts from reference TRBV15 and TRBJ2-1): DAMVIQNPRYQVTQFGKPVTLSCSQTLNHNVMYWYQQKSSQAPKLLFHYYDKDFNNEADTPDNFQSRRPNTSFCFLDIRSPGLGDTAMYLCATSKQQGQGEQFFGPGTRLTVL.

This clone was counted only a few times. The chain uses TRBV4-3 and TRBJ2-4, with 10 bases aligning to TRBD2. The CDR3 spans 18 residues. The germline V gene has CDR1 LGHNA and CDR2 YSLEER. Unmatched junction bases numbered 7, after V lost 2 bases and J lost 0 bases. As DNA, the CDR3 is TGCGCCAGCAGCCAAAGCGGGGGGGCCTCAGTAGCCAAAAACATTCAGTACTTC. Amino acid sequence: CASSQSGGASVAKNIQYF.

V gene TRBV20-1 combines with J gene TRBJ1-2; D is undetermined. Germline CDR1 and CDR2: DFQATT and SNEGSKA (reference sequence). Trimming took 2 bases from V and 5 from J, leaving 6 bases between them. This CDR3 region has 11 residues. The CDR3: CSARLGYGYTF. The CDR3, as DNA: TGCAGTGCTAGACTCGGGTATGGCTACACCTTC.

The chain couples TRBV7-2 to TRBJ1-5, with D uncertain. Trimming pared 4 bases from V and 0 bases from J, leaving 10 bases between. CDR1 SGHTA and CDR2 FQGNSA come from the germline V gene. This CDR3 has 15 residues. The chain's CDR3 is CASSSTTYSNQPQHF. The CDR3 nucleotides read TGTGCCAGCAGCTCGACGACTTATAGCAATCAGCCCCAGCATTTT.

The chain recombines TRBV15 with TRBJ1-2, with 9 bases aligning to TRBD1. Germline trimming cut 3 bases from V and 4 bases from J; bases unmatched to any gene: 12. Looked up from germline, CDR1 is LNHNV and CDR2 is YYDKDF (reference sequence). The CDR3 loop spans 17 amino acids. The chain's CDR3 is CATSSRLQGARVYGYTF. The CDR3 nucleotides read TGTGCCACCAGCAGTCGGTTACAGGGGGCGCGGGTCTATGGCTACACCTTC.

Note on this clone: The sample has other DNA sequences that encode this CDR3 too. The chain joins TRBV2 to TRBJ1-1; D not resolved. The germline CDR1 and CDR2 sequences are SNHLY and FYNNEI. Trimming removed 2 bases at V and 1 base at J, with 5 bases between. This CDR3 region has 13 residues. The CDR3 coding sequence is TGTGCCAGCAGTGAATTAGAGAACACTGAAGCTTTCTTT. Translated, it gives CASSELENTEAFF.

The chain couples TRBV5-1 to TRBJ1-1; D may be TRBD1 (5 bases). Germline loops: CDR1 SGHRS, CDR2 YFSETQ. V lost 0 bases and J lost 6, with 15 bases in between. The CDR3 runs 15 residues. The CDR3 is CASSLGGAASAEAFF. CDR3 nucleotide sequence: TGCGCCAGCAGCTTGGGTGGGGCCGCCTCAGCTGAAGCTTTCTTT.

The genes are TRBV6-1 and TRBJ1-2; TRBD1 might be the D (5 bases). V was trimmed by 6 bases and J by 0 bases, leaving 11 bases between them. CDR1 MNHNS and CDR2 SASEGT come from the germline V gene. The CDR3 is 14 residues long. CDR3 protein: CASSHQGSNYGYTF. The CDR3 DNA is TGTGCCAGCAGCCACCAGGGATCTAACTATGGCTACACCTTC.

The CDR3 DNA is TGTGCTAGTGGGGGGCGAATAATGAACACTGAAGCTTTCTTT. Its protein product is CASGGRIMNTEAFF. The rearrangement uses TRBV12-5 and TRBJ1-1; a possible D gene is TRBD1 (5 bases). The CDR3 totals 14 residues. The germline V gene encodes CDR1 LGHNT and CDR2 FRNRAP. The V end lost 6 bases, the J end lost 0 bases, and 11 bases lay between the germline ends.

CDR3 nucleotides: TGCGCCAGCAGCTTGGGGGGGGGCTATGGCTACACCTTC. Translating it yields CASSLGGGYGYTF. The chain links TRBV5-1 to TRBJ1-2, with D possibly matching TRBD1 (5 bases). The V gene lost 0 bases and the J gene lost 4 bases, with 7 bases spanning the gap. CDR1 and CDR2 (germline): SGHRS, YFSETQ. This CDR3 is built from 13 residues.

In its sample, this clone was seen once. V gene TRBV27 combines with J gene TRBJ2-5, with 9 bases that match TRBD1. The CDR3 is 13 residues long. Germline CDR1 MNHEY, CDR2 SMNVEV (reference sequence). After removal of 6 bases from V and 5 bases from J, the junction contained 4 bases not matched to a gene. The CDR3 region has the DNA TGTGCCAGCAGGACAGGGGGGGCCGAGACCCAGTACTTC. Translated: CASRTGGAETQYF.

The V call is TRBV9, the J call TRBJ1-5; TRBD1 is a possible D gene (5 bases). This CDR3 contains 15 residues. Trimming shortened V by 3 bases and J by 6 bases, and 16 bases separated the two germline ends. Germline CDR1 and CDR2: SGDLS and YYNGEE. This chain's CDR3 is CASSAAGFVGQPQHF. The CDR3 nucleotides are TGTGCCAGCAGCGCCGCAGGGTTTGTTGGTCAGCCCCAGCATTTT.

The chain has TRBV7-9 and TRBJ2-3; TRBD1 matches 10 bases. The germline V gene has CDR1 SEHNR and CDR2 FQNEAQ (reference sequence). J lost 4 bases, V lost 7 bases, and 5 bases had no gene match. This CDR3 region has 14 residues. Here the CDR3 reads CASTRDRGSDTQYF. In DNA, the CDR3 is TGTGCCAGCACCAGGGACAGGGGATCAGATACGCAGTATTTT.

The chain is built from TRBV19 and TRBJ2-4, with TRBD1 matching over 8 bases. V lost 6 bases and J lost 6; bases outside the gene matches: 16. The CDR3 contains 17 residues. From germline, CDR1 is LNHDA and CDR2 SQIVND (reference sequence). CDR3 protein: CASSKPLKTGEANIQYF. The CDR3 bases are TGTGCCAGTAGCAAGCCCCTAAAGACAGGGGAGGCAAACATTCAGTACTTC.

This clone has a handful of counts. The genes are TRBV14 and TRBJ1-1, with TRBD1 as a possible D gene (6 bases). CDR1 and CDR2 (germline): SGHDN, FVKESK. CDR3 length equals 14 residues. Trimming pared 0 bases from V and 7 bases from J, leaving 12 bases between. DNA of the CDR3: TGTGCCAGCAGCCAAGAGAGGGGGACCGTTGAAGCTTTCTTT. This translates into CASSQERGTVEAFF.

The chain carries TRBV2 and TRBJ2-1, with D hard to call. V lost 5 bases and J 5 bases, leaving 16 bases between the germline ends. Germline V gene data show CDR1 as SNHLY and CDR2 as FYNNEI. The CDR3 covers 15 residues. The CDR3 DNA is TGTGCCAGCAGTTACCAAGAGGAAGTGAACAATGAGCAGTTCTTC. Translating it yields CASSYQEEVNNEQFF.

This clone has just one count. J is TRBJ2-1 and V is TRBV6-1, with 7 bases aligning to TRBD1. The germline gives CDR1 MNHNS, CDR2 SASEGT. This CDR3 comprises 20 residues. Unmatched junction bases numbered 19, after V lost 4 bases and J lost 1 base. Written as DNA, the CDR3 is TGTGCCAGCAGTGTGGCAGACAGGGTATTATCTAGGGGTTCCTACAATGAGCAGTTCTTC. Its protein product is CASSVADRVLSRGSYNEQFF.

The chain couples TRBV5-6 to TRBJ1-2, with D hard to call. The CDR3 has 14 amino acids. Deletions cut 2 bases from V and 4 bases from J, with 12 bases between. The germline gives CDR1 SGHDT, CDR2 YYEEEE. The CDR3 is CASSLKSPVYGYTF. In DNA, the CDR3 is TGTGCCAGCAGCTTAAAATCCCCCGTCTATGGCTACACCTTC.

The J gene is TRBJ1-6, the V gene TRBV18, with D uncertain. Germline V gene data show CDR1 as KGHSH and CDR2 as LQKENI. V lost 0 bases, J lost 7 bases, and 10 bases lay in between. This CDR3 has 15 amino acids. CDR3 nucleotide sequence: TGTGCCAGCTCACCACCGGGCCACACAAATTCACCCCTCCACTTT. Translating it yields CASSPPGHTNSPLHF.

Here the CDR3 reads CASSRPGQGNEKLFF. CDR3 nucleotide sequence: TGTGCCAGCAGCCGGCCGGGACAGGGGAATGAAAAACTGTTTTTT. V usage is TRBV25-1 and J usage is TRBJ1-4; TRBD1 matches 10 bases. This CDR3 spans 15 amino acids. The trim removed 6 bases at V and 5 bases at J, leaving 6 bases unmatched. CDR1 and CDR2 (germline): MGHDK, SYGVNS.

The rearrangement uses TRBV27 and TRBJ2-1; D perhaps matches TRBD1 (6 bases). Germline CDR1 reads MNHEY; CDR2 reads SMNVEV (reference sequence). The length of the CDR3 is 14 residues. The ends were cut back, 3 bases at V and 6 bases at J, with 12 bases in the middle. Here the CDR3 DNA reads TGTGCCAGCAGTTTTCAGGGGTTGGTCAATGAGCAGTTCTTC. Amino acids: CASSFQGLVNEQFF.

The rearrangement links TRBV20-1 to TRBJ2-1, with TRBD2 matching 7 bases. From germline, CDR1 is DFQATT and CDR2 SNEGSKA (reference sequence). V shed 1 base and J 9 bases; nucleotides not matched to a gene: 0. This CDR3 contains 11 residues. The CDR3 protein is CSARASGEQFF. The CDR3 bases are TGCAGTGCTAGAGCTAGCGGTGAGCAGTTCTTC.

The DNA of the CDR3 is TGTGCCAGCAGCGTAGGACAGTTAAGCGCCGGGGAGCTGTTTTTT. Its protein is CASSVGQLSAGELFF. This chain uses TRBV9 with TRBJ2-2, with a tentative D call TRBD1 (5 bases). V dropped 0 bases and J dropped 6 bases, with 12 bases sitting between them. Looked up from germline, CDR1 is SGDLS and CDR2 is YYNGEE. This CDR3 spans 15 amino acids.

The DNA for the CDR3 is TGTGCCAGCAGCTTAACAGGCCAAGGGGGTGCCCAGTACTTC. Protein: CASSLTGQGGAQYF. The chain couples TRBV7-3 to TRBJ2-5; D perhaps matches TRBD1 (6 bases). The germline V and J ends were trimmed by 0 bases and 9 bases, with 14 bases remaining between them. The CDR3 length is 14 residues. Germline CDR1 is SGHTA and CDR2 is FQGTGA. The full variable domain, its missing parts supplied by reference TRBV7-3 and TRBJ2-5, is GAGVSQTPSNKVTEKGKYVELRCDPISGHTALYWYRQSLGQGPEFLIYFQGTGAADDSGLPNDRFFAVRPEGSVSTLKIQRTERGDSAVYLCASSLTGQGGAQYFGPGTRLLVL.

This chain connects TRBV7-9 to TRBJ2-7; perhaps TRBD1 as D (6 bases). Germline CDR1 is SEHNR and CDR2 is FQNEAQ (reference sequence). Trimming removed 6 bases from V and 0 bases from J, with 15 bases in between. This CDR3 is 15 amino acids long. CDR3 sequence: CASSYRDIGSYEQYF. In DNA form, the CDR3 reads TGTGCCAGCAGTTACCGGGACATAGGCTCCTACGAGCAGTACTTC.